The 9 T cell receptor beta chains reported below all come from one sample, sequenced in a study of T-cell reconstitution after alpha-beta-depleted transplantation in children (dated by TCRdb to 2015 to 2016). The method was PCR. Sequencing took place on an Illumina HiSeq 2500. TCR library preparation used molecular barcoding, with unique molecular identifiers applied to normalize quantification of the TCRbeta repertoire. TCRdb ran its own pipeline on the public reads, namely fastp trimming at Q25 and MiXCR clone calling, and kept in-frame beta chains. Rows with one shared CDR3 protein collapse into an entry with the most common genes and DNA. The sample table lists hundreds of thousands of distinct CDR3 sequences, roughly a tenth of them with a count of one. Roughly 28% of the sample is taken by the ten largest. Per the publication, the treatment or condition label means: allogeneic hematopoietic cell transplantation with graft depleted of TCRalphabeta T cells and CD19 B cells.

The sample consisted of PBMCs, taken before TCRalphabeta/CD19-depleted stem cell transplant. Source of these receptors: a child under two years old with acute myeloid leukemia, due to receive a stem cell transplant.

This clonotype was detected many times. CDR3 in amino acids: CSATGQSQETQYF. CDR3 sequence (DNA): TGCAGTGCAACGGGACAGTCCCAAGAGACCCAGTACTTC. This sequence joins TRBV20-1 and TRBJ2-5; the match to TRBD1 covers 7 bases. The J segment lost 1 base and the V segment lost 6 bases, leaving 5 bases of the junction unmatched. This CDR3 contains 13 residues. Germline V gene sequence: CDR1 DFQATT, CDR2 SNEGSKA (reference sequence).

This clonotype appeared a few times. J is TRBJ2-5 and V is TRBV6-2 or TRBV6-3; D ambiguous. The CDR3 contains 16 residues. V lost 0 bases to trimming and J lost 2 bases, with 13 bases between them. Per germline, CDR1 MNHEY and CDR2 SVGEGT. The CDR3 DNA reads TGTGCCAGCAGTTACTCGGGAAGAATGGGGCAAGAGACCCAGTACTTC. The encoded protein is CASSYSGRMGQETQYF.

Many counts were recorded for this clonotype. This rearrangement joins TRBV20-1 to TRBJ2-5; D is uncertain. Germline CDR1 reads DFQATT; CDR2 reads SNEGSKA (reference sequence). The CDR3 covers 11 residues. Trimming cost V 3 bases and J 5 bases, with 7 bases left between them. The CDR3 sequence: CSASLVETQYF. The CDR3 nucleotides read TGCAGTGCTAGCCTGGTTGAGACCCAGTACTTC.

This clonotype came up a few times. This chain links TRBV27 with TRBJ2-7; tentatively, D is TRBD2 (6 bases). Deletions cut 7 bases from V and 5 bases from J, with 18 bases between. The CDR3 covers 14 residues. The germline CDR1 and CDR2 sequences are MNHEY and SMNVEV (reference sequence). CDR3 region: CASIPRRESNEQYF. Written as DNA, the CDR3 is TGTGCCAGCATACCCCGACGGGAGTCCAACGAGCAGTACTTC.

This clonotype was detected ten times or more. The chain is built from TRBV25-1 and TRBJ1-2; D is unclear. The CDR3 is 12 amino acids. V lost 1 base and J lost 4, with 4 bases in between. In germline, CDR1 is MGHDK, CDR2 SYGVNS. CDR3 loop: CASSEWPYGYTF. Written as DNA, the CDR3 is TGTGCCAGCAGTGAATGGCCCTATGGCTACACCTTC.

The CDR3: CASSRGRASYNEQFF. CDR3 DNA sequence: TGCGCCAGCAGTCGAGGCAGGGCCTCCTACAATGAGCAGTTCTTC. The J gene is TRBJ2-1, the V gene TRBV10-2, with D perhaps TRBD1 (5 bases). CDR1 is WSHSY and CDR2 is SAAADI in the germline V gene. The CDR3 runs 15 residues. The ends were cut back, 5 bases at V and 0 bases at J, with 11 bases in the middle.

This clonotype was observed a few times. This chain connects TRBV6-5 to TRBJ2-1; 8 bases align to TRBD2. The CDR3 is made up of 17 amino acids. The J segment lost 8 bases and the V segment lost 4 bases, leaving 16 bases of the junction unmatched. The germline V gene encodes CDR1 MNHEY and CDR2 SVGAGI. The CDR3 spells CASSFPMSGSGFDEQFF. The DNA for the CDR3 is TGTGCCAGCAGTTTTCCCATGAGCGGGAGCGGGTTCGATGAGCAGTTCTTC.

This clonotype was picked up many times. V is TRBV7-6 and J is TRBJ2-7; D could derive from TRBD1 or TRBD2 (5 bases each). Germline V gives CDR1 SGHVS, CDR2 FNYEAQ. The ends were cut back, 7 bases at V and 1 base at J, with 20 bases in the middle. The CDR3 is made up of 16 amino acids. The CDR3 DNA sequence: TGTGCCAGCACCCCCATGGGAAGGGGACCTTCCTACGAGCAGTACTTC. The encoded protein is CASTPMGRGPSYEQYF.

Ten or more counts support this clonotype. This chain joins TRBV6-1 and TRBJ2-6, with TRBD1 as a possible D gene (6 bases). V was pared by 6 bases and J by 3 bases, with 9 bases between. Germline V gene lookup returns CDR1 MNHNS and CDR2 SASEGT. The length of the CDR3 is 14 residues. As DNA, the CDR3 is TGTGCCAGCAGCTCAGGGGTTGGGGCCAACGTCCTGACTTTC. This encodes CASSSGVGANVLTF.